These 24 T cell receptor beta chains were all obtained from the same sample, sequenced in a study of vaccination effects on CD4 cells after COVID-19. These TCRs are of unknown antigen specificity. Sequencing was preceded by expansion of antigen-specific CD4+ T cells with viral peptide pools in the ViraFEST assay. Isolation of CD4+ T cells took place after around 10 days of culture. Vaccine recipients had no previous SARS-CoV-2 infection; their nucleocapsid antibodies were negative. Produced via immunoSEQ multiplex PCR; TCRdb's table is partial and in-frame only. This table has roughly 50,000 clones, just under 80% appearing once. The sequenced sample was CD4+ T cells from PBMCs cultured with HCoV-OC43 spike peptides, obtained before COVID-19 vaccination. Subset: HCoV-OC43 spike overlapping peptide pool stimulation. Receptors were obtained from a human donor who received a COVID-19 vaccine.

V gene TRBV30 combines with J gene TRBJ1-3; 8 bases match TRBD1. Losses at the gene ends were 4 bases for V and 3 bases for J; bases not matched to a gene: 5. The CDR3 extends over 14 amino acids. The germline CDR1 and CDR2 sequences are GTSNPN and SVGIG (reference sequence). The CDR3 protein is CAWKRQGNGNTIYF. The CDR3 DNA reads TGTGCCTGGAAAAGACAGGGGAATGGAAACACCATATATTTT.

The V and J genes are TRBV5-1 and TRBJ2-1; unclear D gene. Per germline, CDR1 SGHRS and CDR2 YFSETQ. The V gene lost 0 bases and the J gene lost 6 bases, with 13 bases spanning the gap. This CDR3 has 15 residues. For the CDR3, the DNA is TGCGCCAGCAGCTTGGGACCCTCGAAGGCCAATGAGCAGTTCTTC. Protein: CASSLGPSKANEQFF.

The chain has TRBV27 and TRBJ1-2; 7 bases match TRBD1. V shed 4 bases, J shed 8 bases, and the junction held 13 bases outside the gene matches. The CDR3 runs 15 residues. Germline V gene sequence: CDR1 MNHEY, CDR2 SMNVEV (reference sequence). CDR3 bases: TGTGCCAGCAGTTCCCGACAGGGTCGGGTAGGAGGCTACACCTTC. Residues: CASSSRQGRVGGYTF.

This clone was seen more than once but under ten times. The rearrangement links TRBV7-2 to TRBJ1-3, with TRBD1 as a possible D gene (6 bases). V was clipped by 5 bases and J by 1 base, with 9 bases between them. Per germline, CDR1 SGHTA and CDR2 FQGNSA. The CDR3 spans 14 residues. DNA of the CDR3: TGTGCCAGCAGCCTAACAGGGTCTGGAAACACCATATATTTT. As protein: CASSLTGSGNTIYF.

The CDR3 region has the DNA TGTGCCAGTAGGACAGGGGGGTCTGGGGCCAACGTCCTGACTTTC. Encoded protein: CASRTGGSGANVLTF. The chain recombines TRBV19 with TRBJ2-6; TRBD1 matches at 9 bases. With 6 bases clipped from V and 1 base from J, the junction kept 1 base outside the gene matches. There are 15 residues in the CDR3. Per germline, CDR1 LNHDA and CDR2 SQIVND (reference sequence).

The chain carries TRBV5-1 and TRBJ2-4; D may match TRBD1 or TRBD2 (5 bases each). CDR3 length: 17 amino acids. Germline V gene lookup returns CDR1 SGHRS and CDR2 YFSETQ. V lost 0 bases and J lost 7, with 20 bases in between. Written as DNA, the CDR3 is TGCGCCAGCAGCTTGGAACACCGGGACCCGGGCTGGAACATTCAGTACTTC. Translation: CASSLEHRDPGWNIQYF.

The chain couples TRBV7-9 to TRBJ1-6; no clear D gene. This CDR3 is built from 12 residues. Germline V gene lookup returns CDR1 SEHNR and CDR2 FQNEAQ (reference sequence). The V end lost 4 bases, the J end lost 10 bases, and 8 bases lay between the germline ends. CDR3 nucleotides: TGTGCCAGCAGCTCCCTGGGGTCACCCCTCCACTTT. Translating it yields CASSSLGSPLHF.

A single count supports this clone. The chain joins TRBV10-2 to TRBJ2-5; TRBD1 matches 8 bases. CDR3 length: 13 amino acids. With V trimmed by 5 bases and J by 6 bases, 5 bases remained unmatched. Germline CDR1 reads WSHSY; CDR2 reads SAAADI. CDR3 sequence: CASSQGAQKTQYF. Written as DNA, the CDR3 is TGCGCCAGCAGTCAGGGGGCCCAGAAGACCCAGTACTTC.

V gene TRBV19 combines with J gene TRBJ2-5; TRBD2 matches 7 bases. The length of the CDR3 is 15 residues. Trimming removed 5 bases from V and 5 bases from J; junction bases left unmatched: 11. Looked up from germline, CDR1 is LNHDA and CDR2 is SQIVND (reference sequence). For the CDR3, the DNA is TGTGCCAGTAGTGTCAAGGGACTACGTGGGGAGACCCAGTACTTC. Translating it yields CASSVKGLRGETQYF.

The chain has TRBV6-5 and TRBJ1-1; maybe TRBD1 (5 bases). In germline, CDR1 is MNHEY, CDR2 SVGAGI. The CDR3 runs 13 residues. The V end lost 6 bases, the J end lost 1 base, and 9 bases lay between the germline ends. CDR3 protein: CASSYDRNTEAFF. The CDR3 nucleotides read TGTGCCAGCAGCTATGACAGGAACACTGAAGCTTTCTTT.

This clone was seen only once. The chain joins TRBV2 to TRBJ2-5; D gene uncertain. This CDR3 has 12 amino acids. Germline loops: CDR1 SNHLY, CDR2 FYNNEI. The germline V and J ends were trimmed by 5 bases and 4 bases, with 8 bases remaining between them. As DNA, the CDR3 is TGTGCCAGCAGTTCTACCGCAGAGACCCAGTACTTC. The encoded protein is CASSSTAETQYF.

The chain joins TRBV12-3 or TRBV12-4 to TRBJ1-2, with TRBD1 as a possible D gene (6 bases). This CDR3 comprises 13 residues. Trimming shortened V by 4 bases and J by 8 bases, and 14 bases separated the two germline ends. CDR3 loop: CASSYNGGNGYTF. Written as DNA, the CDR3 is TGTGCCAGCAGTTACAACGGGGGCAACGGCTACACCTTC.

V and J are TRBV11-2 and TRBJ2-7; D call uncertain. Trimming cost V 5 bases and J 0 bases, with 8 bases left between them. The CDR3 has 13 amino acids. Germline assignment: CDR1 SGHAT and CDR2 FQNNGV. CDR3 bases: TGTGCCAGCAGCGCTAGGGTCTCCTACGAGCAGTACGTC. It is translated as CASSARVSYEQYV.

This CDR3 is CATSINRDTGTDTQYF. CDR3 nucleotide sequence: TGTGCCACCAGCATCAACCGGGACACAGGCACAGATACGCAGTATTTT. J is TRBJ2-3 and V is TRBV15; TRBD1 might be the D (6 bases). Trimming left V 4 bases short and J 1 base short, with 15 bases between. The germline gives CDR1 LNHNV, CDR2 YYDKDF (reference sequence). The CDR3 sequence is 16 residues long.

The chain combines TRBV11-3 with TRBJ2-7, with 7 bases fitting TRBD1. The junction had 9 bases not matched to a gene; V was cut back by 4 bases and J by 3 bases. This CDR3 is built from 15 residues. CDR1 SGHNT and CDR2 YENEEA come from the germline V gene. The DNA for the CDR3 is TGTGCCAGCAGCTCAGCGGACAGGATGCTCTACGAGCAGTACGTC. Translation gives CASSSADRMLYEQYV.

V gene TRBV3-1 (or the pseudogene TRBV3-2) combines with J gene TRBJ2-3; 7 positions agree with TRBD2. This CDR3 comprises 15 residues. Germline V CDR1 and CDR2: LGHDT, YNNKEL (reference sequence). J was trimmed by 2 bases and V by 1 base; bases with no gene match: 3. The CDR3 loop reads CASSQGRGFTDTQYF. The CDR3 nucleotides are TGTGCCAGCAGCCAAGGGCGGGGGTTCACAGATACGCAGTATTTT.

This rearrangement joins TRBV11-3 to TRBJ2-1; tentatively, D is TRBD1 (5 bases). CDR1 and CDR2 (germline): SGHNT, YENEEA. CDR3 length: 15 residues. Trimming cost V 3 bases and J 0 bases, with 9 bases left between them. This chain's CDR3 is CASSLTDSSYNEQFF. The CDR3 DNA is TGTGCCAGCAGCTTGACAGACAGCTCCTACAATGAGCAGTTCTTC.

V gene TRBV24-1 combines with J gene TRBJ2-5; D is perhaps TRBD1 (6 bases). The CDR3 sequence is 16 residues long. CDR1 is KGHDR and CDR2 is SFDVKD in the germline V gene. V lost 3 bases to trimming and J lost 7 bases, with 20 bases between them. The CDR3, as DNA: TGTGCCACCAGTGATCCCGGGGACACCTATGGAGGGACCCAGTACTTC. This encodes CATSDPGDTYGGTQYF.

About this clone: Other DNA sequences in this sample translate to the same CDR3. This chain connects TRBV5-1 to TRBJ2-3; D not certain. Germline lookup yields CDR1 SGHRS and CDR2 YFSETQ. V lost 0 bases and J 4 bases, leaving 6 bases between the germline ends. The CDR3 sequence is 13 residues long. The CDR3 here is CASSLGGADTQYF. CDR3 nucleotides: TGCGCCAGCAGCTTGGGGGGTGCAGATACGCAGTATTTT.

The chain couples TRBV7-2 to TRBJ2-1; TRBD1 aligns across 10 bases. The germline CDR1 and CDR2 sequences are SGHTA and FQGNSA. This CDR3 spans 14 amino acids. The V gene end was trimmed by 4 bases and the J gene end by 6 bases; junction bases not matched to a gene: 3. This CDR3 is CASSSWTGGNEQFF. DNA of the CDR3: TGTGCCAGCAGCTCGTGGACAGGGGGCAATGAGCAGTTCTTC.

This clone was recorded only once. The genes are TRBV7-9 and TRBJ2-7, with TRBD2 as a possible D gene (5 bases). CDR1 SEHNR and CDR2 FQNEAQ come from the germline V gene (reference sequence). The CDR3 has 16 residues. The V end lost 1 base, the J end lost 5 bases, and 18 bases lay between the germline ends. The CDR3 nucleotides are TGTGCCAGCAGCTTAGGGGAGACCCTTCAGAGCGACGAGCAGTACGTC. This gives the protein CASSLGETLQSDEQYV.

The chain couples TRBV7-8 to TRBJ2-5; a weak D match, TRBD2 (6 bases). The V end was cut by 5 bases, the J end by 4 bases, with 14 bases between. Germline V gives CDR1 SGHVS, CDR2 FQNEAQ. CDR3 length: 14 amino acids. In DNA, the CDR3 is TGTGCCAGCAGCAGCCGGGGGTTGGGAGAGACCCAGTACTTC. Its translation is CASSSRGLGETQYF.

The chain joins TRBV6-5 to TRBJ1-5, with D unresolved. This CDR3 is 13 amino acids long. Germline V gene data show CDR1 as MNHEY and CDR2 as SVGAGI. V lost 6 bases to trimming and J lost 7 bases, with 13 bases between them. Here the CDR3 reads CASRDTPGQPQHF. For the CDR3, the DNA is TGTGCCAGCAGAGACACCCCAGGCCAGCCCCAGCATTTT.

This chain uses TRBV6-2 or TRBV6-3 with TRBJ1-1; D gene unclear. Germline CDR1 MNHEY, CDR2 SVGEGT. The V end was cut by 2 bases, the J end by 0 bases, with 7 bases between. This CDR3 comprises 14 residues. CDR3 DNA: TGTGCCAGCAGTTACATGGAGATGAACACTGAAGCTTTCTTT. Encoded protein: CASSYMEMNTEAFF.